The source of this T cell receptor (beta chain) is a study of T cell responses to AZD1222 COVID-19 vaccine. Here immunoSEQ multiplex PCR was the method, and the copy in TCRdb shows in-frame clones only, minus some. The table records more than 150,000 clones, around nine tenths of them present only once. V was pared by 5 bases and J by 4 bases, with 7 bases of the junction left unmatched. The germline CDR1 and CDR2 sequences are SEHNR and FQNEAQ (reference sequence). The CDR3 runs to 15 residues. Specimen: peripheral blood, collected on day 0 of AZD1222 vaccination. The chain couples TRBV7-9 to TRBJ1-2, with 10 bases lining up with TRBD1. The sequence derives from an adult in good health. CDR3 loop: CASSMTGGAGYGYTF. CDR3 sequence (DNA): TGTGCCAGCAGCATGACAGGGGGCGCTGGCTATGGCTACACCTTC.